Following are 15 T cell receptor beta chains from one sample sequenced in a study of T-cell reconstitution after alpha-beta-depleted transplantation in children (dated by TCRdb to about 2016). The method behind the library was PCR. Reads for this sample came from an Illumina HiSeq 2500. TCR library preparation used molecular barcoding, with unique molecular identifiers applied to normalize quantification of the TCRbeta repertoire. TCRdb ran its own pipeline on the public reads, namely fastp trimming at Q25 and MiXCR clone calling, and kept in-frame beta chains. Merged by CDR3 protein, the rows form single entries marked with the most common genes and DNA. Here the sample has 600,000 or so distinct CDR3 sequences; more than 20% occur a single time. The ten largest clones add up to 13% to 15% of the sample. The treatment or condition tag for this specimen amounts to: allogeneic hematopoietic cell transplantation with graft depleted of TCRalphabeta T cells and CD19 B cells.

The specimen comprised PBMCs, mostly from graft donor cells, sampled 360 days after TCRalphabeta/CD19-depleted stem cell transplant. The receptor source for this set is a boy less than two years old who had a stem cell transplant for acute myeloid leukemia, so the T cells may come from the graft donor.

This sequence joins TRBV7-2 and TRBJ2-5, with D hard to call. CDR3 length equals 17 residues. V dropped 2 bases and J dropped 4 bases, with 20 bases sitting between them. Per germline, CDR1 SGHTA and CDR2 FQGNSA. CDR3 loop: CASSLRSPVQGRETQYF. CDR3 DNA sequence: TGTGCCAGCAGCTTACGGTCGCCCGTACAAGGTCGAGAGACCCAGTACTTC.

This clonotype was seen many times. The chain combines TRBV6-2 or TRBV6-3 with TRBJ2-3; perhaps TRBD2 as D (5 bases). This CDR3 has 13 amino acids. CDR1 and CDR2 (germline): MNHEY, SVGEGT. Trimming cost V 5 bases and J 3 bases, with 9 bases left between them. CDR3 protein: CASSGLRTDTQYF. CDR3 DNA sequence: TGTGCCAGCAGTGGACTGAGGACAGATACGCAGTATTTT.

CDR3 DNA sequence: TGCAGTGCTAGTTCCCCCCAGGGGGGCAGCACCGGGGAGCTGTTTTTT. The encoded protein is CSASSPQGGSTGELFF. The V call is TRBV20-1, the J call TRBJ2-2; weak D call: TRBD1 (7 bases). This CDR3 region has 16 residues. Trimming took 3 bases from V and 4 from J, leaving 18 bases between them. Germline CDR1 is DFQATT and CDR2 is SNEGSKA (reference sequence).

This clonotype was detected many times. This chain joins TRBV11-2 and TRBJ2-3; D tentatively reads TRBD1 or TRBD2 (6 bases each). Trimming cost V 0 bases and J 1 base, with 20 bases left between them. Germline lookup yields CDR1 SGHAT and CDR2 FQNNGV. The CDR3 is 19 residues long. The CDR3 is CASSLDTAEAGEGTDTQYF. CDR3 DNA sequence: TGTGCCAGCAGCTTAGATACGGCTGAGGCAGGGGAGGGCACAGATACGCAGTATTTT.

This clonotype has ten or more counts. The chain couples TRBV29-1 to TRBJ2-1, with 8 bases aligning to TRBD2. V was pared by 7 bases and J by 3 bases, with 11 bases of the junction left unmatched. The CDR3 has 15 residues. In germline, CDR1 is SQVTM, CDR2 ANQGSEA. The CDR3 reads CSAGRVAGSYNEQFF. The CDR3, as DNA: TGCAGCGCCGGGCGAGTAGCGGGGAGCTACAATGAGCAGTTCTTC.

There are many counts of this clonotype. The genes are TRBV20-1 and TRBJ1-6; D is unclear. CDR3 length equals 14 residues. V was shortened by 0 bases and J by 8 bases, with 11 bases between the two germline ends. Germline lookup yields CDR1 DFQATT and CDR2 SNEGSKA (reference sequence). The CDR3 DNA follows: TGCAGTGCTAGAGACGACTCAACCTATTCACCCCTCCACTTT. This sequence encodes CSARDDSTYSPLHF.

The chain combines TRBV20-1 with TRBJ2-1, with TRBD1 matching 7 bases. The CDR3 is 13 residues long. In germline, CDR1 is DFQATT, CDR2 SNEGSKA (reference sequence). Unmatched junction bases numbered 11, after V lost 0 bases and J lost 15 bases. The CDR3 protein is CSARDLGTDLAFF. The DNA for the CDR3 is TGCAGTGCTAGAGATTTAGGGACAGACCTTGCGTTCTTC.

This clonotype was observed at least ten times. The V call is TRBV12-3 or TRBV12-4, the J call TRBJ1-5; 9 bases are a match to TRBD1. Germline trimming cut 3 bases from V and 4 bases from J; bases unmatched to any gene: 7. The CDR3 runs to 16 residues. The CDR3 spells CASSLRPGTGNQPQHF. The CDR3 region has the DNA TGTGCCAGCAGTTTGAGACCCGGGACAGGGAATCAGCCCCAGCATTTT.

The chain couples TRBV2 to TRBJ1-1; D ambiguous. V lost 4 bases and J lost 0, with 12 bases in between. CDR1 and CDR2 (germline): SNHLY, FYNNEI. The CDR3 is made up of 15 amino acids. This chain's CDR3 is CASSGNNLMNTEAFF. CDR3 nucleotide sequence: TGTGCCAGCAGTGGGAACAACCTCATGAACACTGAAGCTTTCTTT.

This clonotype was observed many times. The J gene is TRBJ1-2, the V gene TRBV5-1; D is ambiguous. The CDR3 runs to 13 residues. CDR1 and CDR2 (germline): SGHRS, YFSETQ. V dropped 7 bases and J dropped 5 bases, with 15 bases sitting between them. CDR3 nucleotides: TGCGCCAGCCGCGAAGGGAGCTTATATGGCTACACCTTC. It translates to CASREGSLYGYTF. The entire variable domain, with the rest obtained from reference TRBV5-1 and TRBJ1-2, is as follows: KAGVTQTPRYLIKTRGQQVTLSCSPISGHRSVSWYQQTPGQGLQFLFEYFSETQRNKGNFPGRFSGRQFSNSRSEMNVSTLELGDSALYLCASREGSLYGYTFGSGTRLTVV.

This clonotype was detected only once. This chain joins TRBV20-1 and TRBJ2-7; no reliable D call. CDR3 length equals 12 residues. CDR1 is DFQATT and CDR2 is SNEGSKA in the germline V gene (reference sequence). The germline V and J ends were trimmed by 5 bases and 7 bases, with 15 bases remaining between them. The DNA of the CDR3 is TGCAGTGCTCCTGGGCCCAAGAAAGAGCAGTACTTC. It yields the protein CSAPGPKKEQYF.

The chain combines TRBV12-3 or TRBV12-4 with TRBJ2-2; 9 bases map to TRBD1. The CDR3 runs 18 residues. After removal of 3 bases from V and 1 base from J, the junction contained 9 bases not matched to a gene. In DNA form, the CDR3 reads TGTGCCAGCAGTTTCCTGGACAGGGGCCCCATGAACACCGGGGAGCTGTTTTTT. Amino acid sequence: CASSFLDRGPMNTGELFF.

This clonotype occurred a few times. The J gene is TRBJ2-2, the V gene TRBV12-3 or TRBV12-4; 10 positions agree with TRBD2. J lost 3 bases, V lost 5 bases, and 3 bases had no gene match. The CDR3 loop spans 15 amino acids. CDR3 in amino acids: CASSQLAGYTGELFF. CDR3 in DNA: TGTGCCAGCAGTCAACTAGCGGGGTACACCGGGGAGCTGTTTTTT.

This clonotype has more than one count but fewer than ten. The chain uses TRBV11-2 and TRBJ1-1; the D gene is possibly TRBD1 (6 bases). Germline V lookup: CDR1 SGHAT, CDR2 FQNNGV. The germline V and J ends were trimmed by 5 bases and 7 bases, with 20 bases remaining between them. The CDR3 runs 15 residues. For the CDR3, the DNA is TGTGCCAGCAGCCCCTCGACAGGACCTGGGGGTGAAGCTTTCTTT. This encodes CASSPSTGPGGEAFF.

This clonotype has a handful of counts. This rearrangement joins TRBV5-6 to TRBJ2-7; D perhaps matches TRBD2 (5 bases). Germline CDR1 SGHDT, CDR2 YYEEEE. The CDR3 length is 13 residues. Between the trimmed V and J ends, which lost 4 bases and 4 bases, there was a span of 12 bases. CDR3: CASSANRGYEQYV. The DNA for the CDR3 is TGTGCCAGCAGCGCCAACCGGGGTTACGAGCAGTACGTC.